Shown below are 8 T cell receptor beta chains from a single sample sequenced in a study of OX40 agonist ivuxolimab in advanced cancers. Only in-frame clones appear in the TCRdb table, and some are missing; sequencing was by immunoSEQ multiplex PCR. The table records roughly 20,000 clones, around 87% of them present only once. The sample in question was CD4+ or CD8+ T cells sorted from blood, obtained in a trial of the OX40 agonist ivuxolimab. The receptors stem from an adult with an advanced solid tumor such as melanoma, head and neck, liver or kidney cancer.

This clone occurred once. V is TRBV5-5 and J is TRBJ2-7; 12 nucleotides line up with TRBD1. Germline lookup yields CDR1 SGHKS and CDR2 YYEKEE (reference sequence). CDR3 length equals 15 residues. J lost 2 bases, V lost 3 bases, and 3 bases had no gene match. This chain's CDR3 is CASSWDRGPTYEQYF. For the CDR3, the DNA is TGTGCCAGCAGCTGGGACAGGGGGCCGACCTACGAGCAGTACTTC.

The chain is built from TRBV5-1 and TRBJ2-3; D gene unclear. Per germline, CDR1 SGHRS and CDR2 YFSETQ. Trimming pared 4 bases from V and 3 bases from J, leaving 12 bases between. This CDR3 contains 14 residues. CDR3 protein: CASSDGRRTDTQYF. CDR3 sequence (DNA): TGCGCCAGCAGCGACGGACGTCGGACAGATACGCAGTATTTT. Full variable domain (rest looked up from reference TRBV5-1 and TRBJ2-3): KAGVTQTPRYLIKTRGQQVTLSCSPISGHRSVSWYQQTPGQGLQFLFEYFSETQRNKGNFPGRFSGRQFSNSRSEMNVSTLELGDSALYLCASSDGRRTDTQYFGPGTRLTVL.

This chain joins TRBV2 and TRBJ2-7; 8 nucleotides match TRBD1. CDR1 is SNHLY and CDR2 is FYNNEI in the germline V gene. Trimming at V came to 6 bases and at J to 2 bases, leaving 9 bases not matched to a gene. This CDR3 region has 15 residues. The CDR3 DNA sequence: TGTGCCAGCAGGCCGGTTGACAGGGGTCCCTACGAGCAGTACTTC. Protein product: CASRPVDRGPYEQYF.

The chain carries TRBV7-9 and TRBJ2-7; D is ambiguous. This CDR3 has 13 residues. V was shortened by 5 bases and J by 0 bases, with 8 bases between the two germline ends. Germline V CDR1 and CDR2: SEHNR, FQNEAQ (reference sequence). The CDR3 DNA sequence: TGTGCCAGCAGCCCAATAAACTCCTACGAGCAGTACTTC. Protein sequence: CASSPINSYEQYF.

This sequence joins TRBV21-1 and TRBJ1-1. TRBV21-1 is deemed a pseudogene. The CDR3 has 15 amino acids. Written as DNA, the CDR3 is TGTGCCAGCAGCAGAGACCCGGGGGGGTCCCCTGAAGCTTTCTTT. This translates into CASSRDPGGSPEAFF.

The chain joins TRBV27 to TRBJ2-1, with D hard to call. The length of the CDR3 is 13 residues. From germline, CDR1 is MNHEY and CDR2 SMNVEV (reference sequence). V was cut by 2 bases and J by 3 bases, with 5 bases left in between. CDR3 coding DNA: TGTGCCAGCAGTTTAAAGAGCTACAATGAGCAGTTCTTC. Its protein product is CASSLKSYNEQFF.

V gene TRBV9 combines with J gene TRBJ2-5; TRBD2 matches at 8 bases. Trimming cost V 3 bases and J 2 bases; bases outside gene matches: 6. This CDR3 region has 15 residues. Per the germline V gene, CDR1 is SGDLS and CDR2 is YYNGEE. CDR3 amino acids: CASSGSGGLQETQYF. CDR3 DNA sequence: TGTGCCAGCAGCGGGAGCGGGGGCCTTCAAGAGACCCAGTACTTC.

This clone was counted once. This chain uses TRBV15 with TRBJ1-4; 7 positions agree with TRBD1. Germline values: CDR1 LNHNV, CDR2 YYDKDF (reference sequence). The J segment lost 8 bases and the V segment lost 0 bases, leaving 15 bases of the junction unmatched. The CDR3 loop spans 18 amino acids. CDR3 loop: CATSREPVQGLSGEKLFF. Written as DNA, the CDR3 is TGTGCCACCAGCAGAGAACCAGTACAGGGGTTAAGTGGGGAAAAACTGTTTTTT.